The clone carrying this T cell receptor beta chain has just a few counts. Its specificity is unknown. This record comes from a study of cytomegalovirus exposure and HLA in healthy donors. Whole-study findings and limits: Prediction of most subjects' HLA-A and HLA-B alleles by TCR beta sequences was reportedly accurate. Sequencing depth across donors, presence/absence analyses assumed, was roughly uniform. Analysis performed later found around 15,000 TCR beta sequences associated with HLA alleles at 0.05 false discovery rate. Rarity marked most TCR sequences, yet some public TCRs occurred in many donors.

PCR involved 60 Vbeta and 13 Jbeta primers. The method was immunoSEQ multiplex PCR; TCRdb's version includes in-frame clones alone and lacks a portion of them. Among around 150,000 clones listed, around 76% were seen once. The CDR3 has 16 amino acids. Trimming removed 0 bases from V and 0 bases from J, with 12 bases in between. The germline CDR1 and CDR2 sequences are WSHSY and SAAADI. The V and J genes are TRBV10-2 and TRBJ2-7; D ambiguous. The specimen sequenced was PBMCs. This TCR was recovered from a man aged 18-30 years in good health and CMV-seronegative. The CDR3 nucleotides read TGCGCCAGCAGTGAGTCTGGTCCGATCAGCTCCTACGAGCAGTACTTC. It yields the protein CASSESGPISSYEQYF.